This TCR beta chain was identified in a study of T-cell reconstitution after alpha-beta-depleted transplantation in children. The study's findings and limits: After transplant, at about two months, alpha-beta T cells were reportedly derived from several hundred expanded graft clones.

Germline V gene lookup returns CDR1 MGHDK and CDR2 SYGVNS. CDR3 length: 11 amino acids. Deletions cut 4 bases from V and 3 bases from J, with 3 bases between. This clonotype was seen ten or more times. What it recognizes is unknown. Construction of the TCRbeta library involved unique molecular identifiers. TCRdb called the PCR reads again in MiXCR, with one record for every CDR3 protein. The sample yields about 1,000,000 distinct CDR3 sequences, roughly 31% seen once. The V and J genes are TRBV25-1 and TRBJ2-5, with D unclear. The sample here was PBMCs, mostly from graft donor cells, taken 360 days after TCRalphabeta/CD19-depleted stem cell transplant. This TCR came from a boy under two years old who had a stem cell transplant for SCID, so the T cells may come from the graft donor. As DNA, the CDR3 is TGTGCCAGCAGTGGAGAAGAGACCCAGTACTTC. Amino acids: CASSGEETQYF. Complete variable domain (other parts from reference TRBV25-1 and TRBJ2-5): EADIYQTPRYLVIGTGKKITLECSQTMGHDKMYWYQQDPGMELHLIHYSYGVNSTEKGDLSSESTVSRIRTEHFPLTLESARPSHTSQYLCASSGEETQYFGPGTRLLVL.